What follows describes a single T cell receptor (beta chain). Its antigen is currently unknown. The sample is drawn from a study of cytomegalovirus exposure and HLA in healthy donors. Study results and caveats: Being productive about 90% or about 30% of the time was typical of most TCR beta V segments in an earlier analysis. A later analysis found common viral pathogens apparently linked to several of the most significant clusters.

The ends were cut back, 0 bases at V and 2 bases at J, with 10 bases in the middle. The CDR3 is 15 residues long. Germline lookup yields CDR1 SGHRS and CDR2 YFSETQ. The PCR had 60 Vbeta and 13 Jbeta primers. Measured with immunoSEQ multiplex PCR; TCRdb has only the in-frame clones, and not every one. The sample has approximately 130,000 clones, 75% to 85% seen once. The sample taken for sequencing was PBMCs. The clonotype was recovered from a woman in her forties or fifties in good health and CMV-seropositive. V usage is TRBV5-1 and J usage is TRBJ2-3; tentatively, D is TRBD2 (6 bases). The CDR3 reads CASSLVRDLTDTQYF. In DNA form, the CDR3 reads TGCGCCAGCAGCTTGGTGCGGGACCTCACAGATACGCAGTATTTT.